This is a list of T cell receptor beta chains from one sample in a study of identical twins. From the 5' RACE reads, TCRdb called clonotypes with MiXCR, one entry per CDR3 protein. The sample carries hundreds of thousands of distinct CDR3 sequences, 6% to 8% recorded once. The data also belong to a second study, concerning yellow fever vaccine responses in identical twins.

Sequencing used CD8+ T cells sorted from blood. These receptors were obtained from a woman under 30 in good health. Each CDR3 is given with its conserved first and last residue. Fields, in order: CDR3 protein, CDR3 DNA, V gene, clone size, D gene, J gene. The D gene is left open where the match is weak. Part of the rows lack a size; the others show once, few, many or a class for expanded clones.

CASRPGTSGLNTQYF TGTGCCAGCAGACCAGGGACTAGCGGTTTGAATACGCAGTATTTT TRBV7-9 few TRBD2 TRBJ2-3
CASSVAPGEGYEQFF TGTGCCAGCAGCGTAGCCCCGGGAGAAGGGTATGAGCAGTTCTTC TRBV9 few . TRBJ2-1
CASSQAETSGASTDTQYF TGTGCCAGCAGCCAAGCCGAGACTAGCGGGGCTAGCACAGATACGCAGTATTTT TRBV3-1 few TRBD2 TRBJ2-3
CASSGPEGDRGTEAFF TGTGCCAGCAGCGGACCAGAGGGGGACAGGGGGACTGAAGCTTTCTTT TRBV9 few TRBD1 TRBJ1-1
CASSLSPVSFF TGTGCCAGCAGCTTATCCCCAGTCTCTTTCTTT TRBV7-9 few . TRBJ1-1
CASSTYGTGYNEQFF TGTGCCAGCAGCACGTACGGGACAGGTTACAATGAGCAGTTCTTC TRBV9 many TRBD1 TRBJ2-1
CASRSGGLNTEAFF TGTGCCAGCAGATCGGGGGGTTTGAACACTGAAGCTTTCTTT TRBV9 . . TRBJ1-1
CASTGGDQPQHF TGTGCCAGCACAGGGGGCGACCAGCCCCAGCATTTT TRBV7-6 few TRBD1 TRBJ1-5
CACWGGTGELFF TGTGCCTGTTGGGGAGGTACCGGGGAGCTGTTTTTT TRBV7-9 . . TRBJ2-2
CASGLNWTGNIQYF TGTGCTAGTGGTTTGAACTGGACAGGGAACATTCAGTACTTC TRBV12-5 many TRBD1 TRBJ2-4
CASSQVFQGLAARSYNEQFF TGTGCCAGCAGCCAAGTGTTCCAAGGACTAGCGGCCCGCTCCTACAATGAGCAGTTCTTC TRBV3-1 . TRBD2 TRBJ2-1
CASMGQQGETYNEQFF TGTGCCAGCATGGGGCAACAGGGCGAAACCTACAATGAGCAGTTCTTC TRBV2 . . TRBJ2-1
CASSSTGGYTEAFF TGTGCCAGCAGCTCGACAGGGGGGTACACTGAAGCTTTCTTT TRBV7-8 . TRBD1 TRBJ1-1
CASSPATGGQGATDTQYF TGTGCCAGCAGCCCTGCGACGGGGGGACAGGGAGCGACAGATACGCAGTATTTT TRBV11-1 few TRBD1 TRBJ2-3
CASSLDPKQESATDTQYF TGTGCCAGCAGCTTAGACCCTAAACAGGAGTCGGCAACAGATACGCAGTATTTT TRBV7-8 few . TRBJ2-3
CSARDVGSSYNEQFF TGCAGTGCTAGAGATGTAGGAAGCTCCTACAATGAGCAGTTCTTC TRBV20-1 many . TRBJ2-1
CASSPLGGDNSYNEQFF TGTGCCAGCAGCCCCCTGGGTGGGGACAACTCCTACAATGAGCAGTTCTTC TRBV7-9 many . TRBJ2-1
CASGLIGEGNEQFF TGTGCCAGCGGTCTCATAGGGGAGGGCAATGAGCAGTTCTTC TRBV13 . TRBD2 TRBJ2-1
CAISGTSGGNEQFF TGTGCCATCAGCGGGACTAGCGGCGGCAATGAGCAGTTCTTC TRBV10-3 few TRBD2 TRBJ2-1
CATSGTGLAEQYF TGTGCCACCAGTGGGACAGGGCTCGCCGAGCAGTACTTC TRBV24-1 . TRBD1 TRBJ2-7
CASSPRGSHPYEQYF TGTGCCAGCTCTCCTAGGGGTAGCCACCCTTACGAGCAGTACTTC TRBV18 few . TRBJ2-7
CATFWQNPQHF TGCGCCACCTTCTGGCAGAACCCCCAGCATTTT TRBV4-1 . . TRBJ1-5
CASSTIRAWGETQYF TGTGCCAGCAGCACAATCAGGGCCTGGGGGGAGACCCAGTACTTC TRBV11-2 . . TRBJ2-5
CASSKTGFGPAYNEQFF TGTGCCAGCAGCAAAACAGGGTTTGGGCCAGCCTACAATGAGCAGTTCTTC TRBV12-3/TRBV12-4 . . TRBJ2-1
CASRIGGQYNEQFF TGTGCCAGCAGGATCGGGGGACAGTACAATGAGCAGTTCTTC TRBV12-3/TRBV12-4 many . TRBJ2-1
CAIRGTSGDYEQYF TGTGCCATCAGGGGGACTAGCGGGGACTACGAGCAGTACTTC TRBV10-3 . TRBD2 TRBJ2-7
CASSYLPERLSYNEQFF TGTGCCAGCAGTTACCTGCCGGAGCGGCTCTCCTACAATGAGCAGTTCTTC TRBV6-2/TRBV6-3 many . TRBJ2-1
CASSLGRRYNEQFF TGTGCCAGCAGCTTAGGTCGCCGTTACAATGAGCAGTTCTTC TRBV11-2 few . TRBJ2-1
CASSFGGVYNEQFF TGTGCCAGCAGCTTTGGCGGGGTTTACAATGAGCAGTTCTTC TRBV5-6 many . TRBJ2-1
CSVDEGVVDEQFF TGCAGCGTTGATGAGGGGGTTGTCGATGAGCAGTTCTTC TRBV29-1 many . TRBJ2-1
CASSLWDQDTQYF TGTGCCAGCAGCTTATGGGACCAAGATACGCAGTATTTT TRBV7-8 few . TRBJ2-3
CASSGGLAGTGELFF TGTGCCAGCAGCGGGGGACTAGCAGGCACCGGGGAGCTGTTTTTT TRBV5-5 few TRBD2 TRBJ2-2
CASSLAQGGTGELFF TGTGCCAGCAGCTTAGCCCAGGGCGGCACCGGGGAGCTGTTTTTT TRBV7-9 . . TRBJ2-2
CAFSFSVPRPSSGNTIYF TGTGCCTTCAGTTTTTCTGTTCCCAGGCCTAGCTCTGGAAACACCATATATTTT TRBV2 . . TRBJ1-3
CSVAHHNYNEQFF TGCAGCGTGGCCCACCATAACTACAATGAGCAGTTCTTC TRBV29-1 many . TRBJ2-1
CASIDREGPADTQYF TGTGCCAGCATCGACCGGGAGGGCCCCGCAGATACGCAGTATTTT TRBV6-1 . TRBD2 TRBJ2-3
CASRFGGTGSGNEQFF TGTGCCAGCAGATTTGGAGGTACAGGGAGTGGTAATGAGCAGTTCTTC TRBV5-6 many . TRBJ2-1
CASSPDFSSSYNEQFF TGTGCCAGCAGTCCGGACTTTTCAAGCTCCTACAATGAGCAGTTCTTC TRBV6-2/TRBV6-3 . . TRBJ2-1
CASSVDLAGSLYEQYF TGTGCCAGCAGCGTCGACCTAGCGGGTTCTCTCTACGAGCAGTACTTC TRBV9 . TRBD2 TRBJ2-7
CASSLAPDRVGGSYEQYF TGCGCCAGCAGCTTGGCCCCGGACAGAGTAGGGGGGTCTTACGAGCAGTACTTC TRBV5-1 few . TRBJ2-7
CASSINRDRVTGAYNSPLHF TGTGCCAGCAGCATCAACCGGGACAGGGTTACGGGCGCCTATAATTCACCCCTCCACTTT TRBV11-2 few TRBD1 TRBJ1-6
CASSLDRDRCF TGTGCCAGCAGTTTGGACAGGGACAGGTGCTTC TRBV28 . TRBD1 TRBJ2-4
CASRVGVTDTQYF TGTGCCAGCAGGGTCGGGGTCACAGATACGCAGTATTTT TRBV12-3/TRBV12-4 . . TRBJ2-3
CASSVEADTEAFF TGTGCCAGCAGCGTAGAAGCGGACACTGAAGCTTTCTTT TRBV5-5 many . TRBJ1-1
CASRGVSSQHF TGTGCCAGCAGGGGGGTTTCGTCCCAGCATTTT TRBV27 many . TRBJ1-5
CASSVTVPSTDTQYF TGCGCCAGCAGCGTGACAGTTCCTAGCACAGATACGCAGTATTTT TRBV5-1 . . TRBJ2-3